This T cell receptor (beta chain) was observed in a study of blood T cell repertoires in COVID-19. J lost 5 bases, V lost 6 bases, and 4 bases had no gene match. This CDR3 is built from 13 residues. Germline assignment: CDR1 MNHEY and CDR2 SVGAGI. In the study's own analysis: Reference gene primer amplification gave nucleated cell count estimates. Profiled with immunoSEQ multiplex PCR; TCRdb holds only in-frame clones, not every one. Clone size and V and J calls were adopted from that table, with D and trimming inferred from the DNA. The sample consists of about 240,000 clones, about 82% of them appearing once.

The sequenced material came from peripheral blood. The receptor comes from a man aged 50 to 59 with COVID-19, enrolled during active disease. V and J are TRBV6-5 and TRBJ1-1; 9 positions match TRBD1. CDR3 protein: CASRGTGRTEAFF. In DNA, the CDR3 is TGTGCCAGCAGAGGGACAGGGAGAACTGAAGCTTTCTTT.